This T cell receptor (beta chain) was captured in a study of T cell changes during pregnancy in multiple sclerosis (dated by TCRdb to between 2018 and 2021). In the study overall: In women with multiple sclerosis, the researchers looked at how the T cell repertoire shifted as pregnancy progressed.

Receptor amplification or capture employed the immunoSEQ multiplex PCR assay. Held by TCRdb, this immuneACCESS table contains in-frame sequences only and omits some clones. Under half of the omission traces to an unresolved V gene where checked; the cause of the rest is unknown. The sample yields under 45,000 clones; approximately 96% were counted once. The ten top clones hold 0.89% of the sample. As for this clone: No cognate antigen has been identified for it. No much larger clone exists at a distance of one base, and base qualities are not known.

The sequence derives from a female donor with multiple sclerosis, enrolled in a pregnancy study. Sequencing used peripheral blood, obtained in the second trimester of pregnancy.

Here is the DNA: TGTGCCAGCAGCCTCCTAGGAAGCACAAACTATGGCTACACCTTC. Translated, this is CASSLLGSTNYGYTF. The sequence is built from TRBV14 and TRBJ1-2; the D segment cannot be called with confidence. Between the V and J ends, shortened by 4 bases and 2 bases respectively, the junction contains 14 bases. Via the germline V gene, CDR1 is SGHDN and CDR2 FVKESK. From cysteine to phenylalanine, the CDR3 is 15 amino acids long. This entry keeps only the CDR3 DNA: 45 bases, framed from base 1.